The subject of this entry is one TCR beta chain. Method: immunoSEQ multiplex PCR; TCRdb's copy keeps in-frame clones and lacks some. Of 50,000 to 65,000 clones listed, over 80% are singletons. This entry is derived from a study of OX40 agonist ivuxolimab in advanced cancers. Material: CD4+ or CD8+ T cells sorted from blood, obtained in a trial of the OX40 agonist ivuxolimab. This TCR came from an adult with an advanced solid tumor such as melanoma, head and neck, liver or kidney cancer.

This CDR3 is CASSEKASGIQETQYF. CDR3 nucleotide sequence: TGTGCCAGCAGTGAAAAGGCTAGTGGAATTCAAGAGACCCAGTACTTC. This chain links TRBV6-1 with TRBJ2-5; D gene ambiguous. CDR3 length: 16 residues. Germline V gene lookup returns CDR1 MNHNS and CDR2 SASEGT. Trimming shortened V by 2 bases and J by 2 bases, and 15 bases separated the two germline ends.